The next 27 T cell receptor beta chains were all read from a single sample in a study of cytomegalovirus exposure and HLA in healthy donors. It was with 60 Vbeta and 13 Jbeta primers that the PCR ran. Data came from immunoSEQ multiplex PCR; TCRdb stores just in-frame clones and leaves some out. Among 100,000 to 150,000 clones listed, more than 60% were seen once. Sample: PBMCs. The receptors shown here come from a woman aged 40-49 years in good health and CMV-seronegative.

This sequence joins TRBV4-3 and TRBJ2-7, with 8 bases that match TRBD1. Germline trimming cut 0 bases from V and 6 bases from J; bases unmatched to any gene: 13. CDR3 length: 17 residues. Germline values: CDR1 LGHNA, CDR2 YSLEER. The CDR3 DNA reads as TGCGCCAGCAGCCAAGATTGGGAGACAGGGGATGGGGCCGAGCAGTACTTC. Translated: CASSQDWETGDGAEQYF.

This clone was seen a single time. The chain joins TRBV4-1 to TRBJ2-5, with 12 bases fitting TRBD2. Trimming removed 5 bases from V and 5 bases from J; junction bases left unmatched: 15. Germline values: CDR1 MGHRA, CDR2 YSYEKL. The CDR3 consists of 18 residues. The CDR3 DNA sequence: TGCGCCAGCAGCGTTCGGACTAGCGGGACTGGGCTCGGGGAGACCCAGTACTTC. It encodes CASSVRTSGTGLGETQYF.

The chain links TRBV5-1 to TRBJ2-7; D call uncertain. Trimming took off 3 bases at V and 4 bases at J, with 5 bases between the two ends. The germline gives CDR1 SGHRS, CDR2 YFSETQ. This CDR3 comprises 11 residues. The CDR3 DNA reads TGCGCCAGCAGCTGGCCTTACGAGCAGTACTTC. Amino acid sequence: CASSWPYEQYF.

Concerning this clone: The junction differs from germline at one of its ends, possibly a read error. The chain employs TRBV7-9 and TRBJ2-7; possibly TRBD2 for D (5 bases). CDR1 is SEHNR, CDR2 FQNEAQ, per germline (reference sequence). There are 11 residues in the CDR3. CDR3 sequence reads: CSSMGEYEQYF. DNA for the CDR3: TGTTCCAGCATGGGAGAATACGAGCAGTACTTC.

The CDR3 loop reads CASSGGQGGGYTF. CDR3 sequence (DNA): TGTGCCAGCAGTGGAGGACAGGGCGGGGGCTACACCTTC. V usage is TRBV25-1 and J usage is TRBJ1-2, with 8 nucleotides matching TRBD1. Unmatched junction bases numbered 6, after V lost 4 bases and J lost 8 bases. Germline CDR1 is MGHDK and CDR2 is SYGVNS. The CDR3 is 13 residues long.

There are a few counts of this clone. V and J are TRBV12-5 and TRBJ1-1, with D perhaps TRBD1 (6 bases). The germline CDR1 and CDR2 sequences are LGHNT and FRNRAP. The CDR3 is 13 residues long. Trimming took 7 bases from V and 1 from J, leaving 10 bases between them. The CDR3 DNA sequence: TGTGCTAGTGTCCTACAGGGGAACACTGAAGCTTTCTTT. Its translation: CASVLQGNTEAFF.

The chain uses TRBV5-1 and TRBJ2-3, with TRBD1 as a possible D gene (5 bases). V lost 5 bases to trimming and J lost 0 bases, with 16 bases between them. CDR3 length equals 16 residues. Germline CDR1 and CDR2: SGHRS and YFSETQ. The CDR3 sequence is CASSLGAVSSTDTQYF. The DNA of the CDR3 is TGCGCCAGCAGTCTAGGGGCGGTCTCTAGCACAGATACGCAGTATTTT. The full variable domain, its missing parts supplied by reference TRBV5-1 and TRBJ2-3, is KAGVTQTPRYLIKTRGQQVTLSCSPISGHRSVSWYQQTPGQGLQFLFEYFSETQRNKGNFPGRFSGRQFSNSRSEMNVSTLELGDSALYLCASSLGAVSSTDTQYFGPGTRLTVL.

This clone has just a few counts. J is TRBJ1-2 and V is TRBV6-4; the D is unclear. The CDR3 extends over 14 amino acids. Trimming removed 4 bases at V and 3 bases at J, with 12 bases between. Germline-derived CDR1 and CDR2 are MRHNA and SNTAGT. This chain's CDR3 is CASSGGPSDYGYTF. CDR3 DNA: TGTGCCAGCAGTGGCGGGCCATCGGACTATGGCTACACCTTC.

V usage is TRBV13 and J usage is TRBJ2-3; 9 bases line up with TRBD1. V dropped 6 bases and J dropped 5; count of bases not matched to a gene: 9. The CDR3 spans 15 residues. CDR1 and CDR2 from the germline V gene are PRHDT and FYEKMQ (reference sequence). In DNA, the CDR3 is TGTGCCAGCAGTCAGGGACAGGGAGGGGTAGATACGCAGTATTTT. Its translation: CASSQGQGGVDTQYF.

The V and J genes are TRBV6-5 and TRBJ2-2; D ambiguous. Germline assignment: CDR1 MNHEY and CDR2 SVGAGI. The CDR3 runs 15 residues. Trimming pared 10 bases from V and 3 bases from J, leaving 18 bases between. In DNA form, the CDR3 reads TGTGCCAACTCCCGCGAAAGGAGCGACACCGGGGAGCTGTTTTTT. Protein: CANSRERSDTGELFF.

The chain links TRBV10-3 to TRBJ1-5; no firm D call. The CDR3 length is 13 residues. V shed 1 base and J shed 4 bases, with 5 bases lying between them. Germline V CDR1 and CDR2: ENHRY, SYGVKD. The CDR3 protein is CAISEYPNQPQHF. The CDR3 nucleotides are TGTGCCATCAGTGAGTATCCGAATCAGCCCCAGCATTTT.

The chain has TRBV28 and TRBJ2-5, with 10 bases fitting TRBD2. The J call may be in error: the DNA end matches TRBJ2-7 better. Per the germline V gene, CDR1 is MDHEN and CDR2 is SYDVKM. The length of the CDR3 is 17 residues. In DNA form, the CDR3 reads TGTGCCAGCACCCAGGGGGGACTAGCGACGAGCTCCTACGAGCAGTACTTC. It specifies CASTQGGLATSSYEQYF.

The CDR3 coding sequence is TGTGCCAGCAGGCCAAACCCGAGGGACAGTAGCTCCTACGAGCAGTACTTC. Translation: CASRPNPRDSSSYEQYF. The chain joins TRBV28 to TRBJ2-7; TRBD1 matches 7 bases. With 6 bases clipped from V and 0 bases from J, the junction kept 14 bases outside the gene matches. Germline CDR1 is MDHEN and CDR2 is SYDVKM. The CDR3 loop spans 17 amino acids.

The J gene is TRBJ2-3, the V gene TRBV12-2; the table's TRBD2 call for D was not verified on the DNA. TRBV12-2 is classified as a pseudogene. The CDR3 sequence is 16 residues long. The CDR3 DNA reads TGTGCAAGTCGCTTAGCGGGACTAGCGGGCACAGATACGCAGTATTTT. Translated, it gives CASRLAGLAGTDTQYF.

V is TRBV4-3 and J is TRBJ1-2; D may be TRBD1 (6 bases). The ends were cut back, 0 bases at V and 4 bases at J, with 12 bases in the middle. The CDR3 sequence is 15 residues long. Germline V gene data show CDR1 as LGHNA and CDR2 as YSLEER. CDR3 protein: CASSQDTGGGYGYTF. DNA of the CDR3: TGCGCCAGCAGCCAAGATACGGGGGGCGGCTATGGCTACACCTTC.

The chain's CDR3 is CASSSLRNTGELFF. CDR3 DNA sequence: TGTGCCAGCAGCTCGTTGCGGAACACCGGGGAGCTGTTTTTT. This rearrangement joins TRBV7-2 to TRBJ2-2; D call uncertain. V lost 4 bases to trimming and J lost 1 base, with 7 bases between them. CDR3 length: 14 amino acids. Germline CDR1 is SGHTA and CDR2 is FQGNSA.

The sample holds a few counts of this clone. CDR3 protein: CASPLTSGEKLFF. The DNA of the CDR3 is TGTGCCTCCCCGTTAACTAGTGGCGAAAAACTGTTTTTT. The chain joins TRBV30 to TRBJ1-4; D remains unclear. Trimming left V 7 bases short and J 8 bases short, with 17 bases between. Per the germline V gene, CDR1 is GTSNPN and CDR2 is SVGIG (reference sequence). The CDR3 has 13 amino acids.

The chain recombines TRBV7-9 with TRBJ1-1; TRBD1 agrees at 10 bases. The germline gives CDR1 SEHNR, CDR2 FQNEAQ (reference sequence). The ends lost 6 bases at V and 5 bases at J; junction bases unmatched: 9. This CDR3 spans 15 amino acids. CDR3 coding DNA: TGTGCCAGCAGTCAGACAGGGGGCGCGGGGACTGAAGCTTTCTTT. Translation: CASSQTGGAGTEAFF.

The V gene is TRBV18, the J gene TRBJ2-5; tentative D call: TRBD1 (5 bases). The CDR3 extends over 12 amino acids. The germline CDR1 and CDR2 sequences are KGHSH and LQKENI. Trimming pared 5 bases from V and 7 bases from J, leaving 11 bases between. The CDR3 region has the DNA TGTGCCAGCTCAGACCGCCAGGGGACCCAGTACTTC. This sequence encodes CASSDRQGTQYF. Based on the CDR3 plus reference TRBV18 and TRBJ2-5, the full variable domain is NAGVMQNPRHLVRRRGQEARLRCSPMKGHSHVYWYRQLPEEGLKFMVYLQKENIIDESGMPKERFSAEFPKEGPSILRIQQVVRGDSAAYFCASSDRQGTQYFGPGTRLLVL.

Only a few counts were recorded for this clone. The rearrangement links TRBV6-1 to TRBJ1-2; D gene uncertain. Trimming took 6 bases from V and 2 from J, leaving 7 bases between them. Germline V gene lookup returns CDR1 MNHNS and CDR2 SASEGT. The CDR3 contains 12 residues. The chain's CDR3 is CASRYQNYGYTF. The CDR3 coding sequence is TGTGCCAGCAGGTACCAGAACTATGGCTACACCTTC.

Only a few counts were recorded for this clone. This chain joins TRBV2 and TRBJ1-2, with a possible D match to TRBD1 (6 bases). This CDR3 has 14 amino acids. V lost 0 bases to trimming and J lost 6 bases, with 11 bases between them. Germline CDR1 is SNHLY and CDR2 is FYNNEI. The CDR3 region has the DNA TGTGCCAGCAGTGAAGCCCCCACAGGGCATGGCTACACCTTC. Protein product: CASSEAPTGHGYTF.

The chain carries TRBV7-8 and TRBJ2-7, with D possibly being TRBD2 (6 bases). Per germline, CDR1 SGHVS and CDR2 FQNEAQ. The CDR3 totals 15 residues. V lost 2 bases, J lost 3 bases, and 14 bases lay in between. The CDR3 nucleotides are TGTGCCAGCAGCTTATGGGAGGAGGTGAGCTACGAGCAGTACTTC. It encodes CASSLWEEVSYEQYF.

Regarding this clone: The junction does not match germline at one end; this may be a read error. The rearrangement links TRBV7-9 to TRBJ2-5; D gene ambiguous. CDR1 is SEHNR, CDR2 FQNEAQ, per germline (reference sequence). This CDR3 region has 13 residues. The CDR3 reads CSSSLQIQETQYF. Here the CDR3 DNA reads TGTTCCAGCAGCTTACAGATTCAAGAGACCCAGTACTTC.

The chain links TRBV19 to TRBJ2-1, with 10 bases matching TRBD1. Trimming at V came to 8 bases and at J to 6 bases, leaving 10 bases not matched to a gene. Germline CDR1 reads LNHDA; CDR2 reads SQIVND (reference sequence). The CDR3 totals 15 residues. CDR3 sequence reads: CASSSPGQGSNEQFF. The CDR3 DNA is TGTGCCAGTTCCTCCCCGGGACAGGGGAGCAATGAGCAGTTCTTC.

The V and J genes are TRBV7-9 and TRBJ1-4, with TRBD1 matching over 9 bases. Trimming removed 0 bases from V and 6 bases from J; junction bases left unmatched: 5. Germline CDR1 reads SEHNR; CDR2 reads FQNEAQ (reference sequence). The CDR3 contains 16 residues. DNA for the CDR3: TGTGCCAGCAGCTTAGCGAGGACAGGGGCGGATGAAAAACTGTTTTTT. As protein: CASSLARTGADEKLFF.

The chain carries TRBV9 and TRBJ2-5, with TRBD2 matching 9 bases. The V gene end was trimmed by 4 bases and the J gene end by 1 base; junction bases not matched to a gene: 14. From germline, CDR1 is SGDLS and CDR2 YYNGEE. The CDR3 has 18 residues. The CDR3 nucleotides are TGTGCCAGCAGCTCTCTGGGGCTAGCGGGGATCTCCCAAGAGACCCAGTACTTC. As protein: CASSSLGLAGISQETQYF.

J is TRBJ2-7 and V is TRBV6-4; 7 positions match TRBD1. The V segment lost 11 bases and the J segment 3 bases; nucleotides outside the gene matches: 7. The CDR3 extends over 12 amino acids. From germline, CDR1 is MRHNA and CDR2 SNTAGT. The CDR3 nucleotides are TGTGCCCGTGGGACAGATCTCTACGAGCAGTACTTC. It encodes CARGTDLYEQYF.